These 32 T cell receptor beta chains came from one sample sequenced in a study of T cells in Graves' hyperthyroidism and ophthalmopathy. RNA transcripts gave rise to amplified TCR beta CDR3 regions. First-round RT-PCR of the TCR CDR3 relied on the HTBI primer set. In TCRdb, the multiplex PCR reads were re-called with MiXCR into one record per CDR3 protein. The table has about 600,000 distinct CDR3 sequences, roughly 14% seen once; the top ten hold 12%. The sequencing sample was made of blood. Every receptor here comes from a woman aged 45 to 65 with Graves' ophthalmopathy.

As regards this clonotype: This may come from a read error, since a much larger clone is one base off. This CDR3 fails to terminate in the conserved phenylalanine or tryptophan, so it likely reflects a read error. The V gene is TRBV12-3 or TRBV12-4, the J gene TRBJ2-7; D remains ambiguous. The CDR3 covers 13 residues. Trimming cost V 5 bases and J 2 bases, with 10 bases left between them. The CDR3 DNA is TGTGCCAGCAGTGGGCAGGCCCCCTACGAGCAGTACCTC. Encoded protein: CASSGQAPYEQYL.

This clonotype appeared a few times. The chain combines TRBV2 with TRBJ2-7; TRBD1 matches at 7 bases. The germline V gene encodes CDR1 SNHLY and CDR2 FYNNEI. The CDR3 is 14 residues long. V was clipped by 7 bases and J by 7 bases; unmatched bases: 13. The CDR3, as DNA: TGTGCCAGCATCCAGGGGGACCCCTCCTTGGAGCAGTACTTC. Residues: CASIQGDPSLEQYF.

In its sample, this clonotype was seen a few times. A read error may be the cause here, since a much bigger clone is one base away. The rearrangement joins TRBV30 to TRBJ2-7; D unresolved. The germline CDR1 and CDR2 sequences are GTSNPN and SVGIG (reference sequence). V gave up 5 bases and J gave up 0 bases, with 11 bases separating them. The CDR3 covers 13 residues. The CDR3 spells CAWDAGLSYEQYF. The CDR3 DNA reads as TGTGCCTGGGACGCAGGTCTCTCCTACGAGCAGTACTTC.

In its sample, this clonotype was seen a few times. The V and J genes are TRBV28 and TRBJ1-3; D might be TRBD1 (5 bases). This CDR3 is 12 amino acids long. In germline, CDR1 is MDHEN, CDR2 SYDVKM. CDR3: CGGARPGNTIYF. The CDR3 DNA follows: TGTGGTGGGGCGCGTCCTGGAAACACCATATATTTT.

This clonotype was detected only a few times. CDR3 coding DNA: TGTGCCAGCAGTTTACGACCCAGCTGGAGATATACGCAGTATTTT. This translates into CASSLRPSWRYTQYF. This chain links TRBV27 with TRBJ2-3; D not certain. From germline, CDR1 is MNHEY and CDR2 SMNVEV (reference sequence). V lost 2 bases and J 7 bases, leaving 16 bases between the germline ends. The CDR3 consists of 15 residues.

This clonotype was counted ten times or more. The J gene is TRBJ1-1, the V gene TRBV7-6; TRBD1 is a possible D gene (6 bases). CDR3 size: 15 residues. With 1 base removed from V and 8 bases from J, the gap between germline ends came to 17 bases. The germline gives CDR1 SGHVS, CDR2 FNYEAQ. The chain's CDR3 is CASSLGLGSQGEAFF. For the CDR3, the DNA is TGTGCCAGCAGCTTAGGTTTAGGATCCCAGGGGGAAGCTTTCTTT.

This clonotype was observed at least ten times. The chain combines TRBV18 with TRBJ2-7; 8 positions match TRBD1. J was trimmed by 4 bases and V by 6 bases; bases with no gene match: 8. Germline values: CDR1 KGHSH, CDR2 LQKENI. This CDR3 has 14 amino acids. The CDR3 region is CASSRDRGGYEQYF. In DNA, the CDR3 is TGTGCCAGCTCCCGAGACAGGGGCGGTTACGAGCAGTACTTC.

There are a few counts of this clonotype. The chain couples TRBV4-3 to TRBJ1-4; no definite D call. This CDR3 has 15 residues. With 0 bases removed from V and 4 bases from J, the gap between germline ends came to 9 bases. Germline V gene lookup returns CDR1 LGHNA and CDR2 YSLEER. Written as DNA, the CDR3 is TGCGCCAGCAGCCAAGAGCCGGCCCTTAATGAAAAACTGTTTTTT. This translates into CASSQEPALNEKLFF.

This clonotype was counted at least ten times. The chain links TRBV7-9 to TRBJ2-7, with 7 bases aligning to TRBD1. CDR1 and CDR2 (germline): SEHNR, FQNEAQ (reference sequence). This CDR3 is built from 14 residues. Trimming at V came to 6 bases and at J to 0 bases, leaving 5 bases not matched to a gene. The CDR3 coding sequence is TGTGCCAGCAGGATGGGACAGAGCTCCTACGAGCAGTACTTC. The encoded protein is CASRMGQSSYEQYF.

The chain has TRBV24-1 and TRBJ1-2; TRBD1 might be the D (6 bases). V lost 7 bases and J lost 2, with 10 bases in between. Germline values: CDR1 KGHDR, CDR2 SFDVKD. This CDR3 spans 13 amino acids. The CDR3 loop is CATSQRGNYGYTF. The CDR3 bases are TGTGCCACCAGCCAGAGGGGGAACTATGGCTACACCTTC.

This clonotype was recorded many times. The chain employs TRBV12-3 or TRBV12-4 and TRBJ2-1, with 7 bases fitting TRBD2. V shed 6 bases, J shed 4 bases, and the junction held 9 bases outside the gene matches. There are 15 residues in the CDR3. This chain's CDR3 is CASSSGGSRYNEQFF. The CDR3 coding sequence is TGTGCCAGCAGCTCAGGCGGGAGTAGATACAATGAGCAGTTCTTC.

This clonotype has at least ten counts. This chain links TRBV27 with TRBJ2-1; 11 bases match TRBD2. The CDR3 covers 15 residues. Germline V gives CDR1 MNHEY, CDR2 SMNVEV (reference sequence). Trimming cost V 6 bases and J 4 bases; bases outside gene matches: 5. This CDR3 reads CASRVASGRYNEQFF. CDR3 in DNA: TGTGCCAGCAGGGTCGCTAGCGGGAGGTACAATGAGCAGTTCTTC.

This clonotype was counted ten times or more. The V call is TRBV7-2, the J call TRBJ2-7, with 8 nucleotides matching TRBD2. CDR1 is SGHTA and CDR2 is FQGNSA in the germline V gene. CDR3 length equals 14 residues. The ends lost 2 bases at V and 6 bases at J; junction bases unmatched: 6. The CDR3 coding sequence is TGTGCCAGCAGCTTACACGCGACTAGCGTCGAGCAGTACTTC. Translating gives CASSLHATSVEQYF.

This clonotype was detected only a few times. A much larger clone sits a single nucleotide away, making a read error possible. The chain has TRBV15 and TRBJ1-1, with a weak D call TRBD1 (6 bases). Germline V lookup: CDR1 LNHNV, CDR2 YYDKDF (reference sequence). The germline V and J ends were trimmed by 8 bases and 5 bases, with 18 bases remaining between them. This CDR3 comprises 14 residues. The CDR3, as DNA: TGTGCCACCGGACCGGAAACAGGGTGGACTGAAGCTTTCTTT. It codes for CATGPETGWTEAFF.

Ten or more counts support this clonotype. V gene TRBV7-9 combines with J gene TRBJ1-1; TRBD1 is a possible D gene (5 bases). This CDR3 has 16 residues. Germline V gene lookup returns CDR1 SEHNR and CDR2 FQNEAQ (reference sequence). The V end lost 4 bases, the J end lost 1 base, and 16 bases lay between the germline ends. The CDR3 nucleotides read TGTGCCAGCAGCTCACTAGGGGCCCCTACGAACACTGAAGCTTTCTTT. This encodes CASSSLGAPTNTEAFF. Full variable domain (missing parts from reference TRBV7-9 and TRBJ1-1): DTGVSQNPRHKITKRGQNVTFRCDPISEHNRLYWYRQTLGQGPEFLTYFQNEAQLEKSRLLSDRFSAERPKGSFSTLEIQRTEQGDSAMYLCASSSLGAPTNTEAFFGQGTRLTVV.

This clonotype was counted ten times or more. This chain joins TRBV7-9 and TRBJ1-4; D remains ambiguous. Germline lookup yields CDR1 SEHNR and CDR2 FQNEAQ (reference sequence). Trimming shortened V by 4 bases and J by 6 bases, and 9 bases separated the two germline ends. The CDR3 is 13 amino acids. The DNA of the CDR3 is TGTGCCAGCAGCTCGGGGAGGGATGAAAAACTGTTTTTT. This sequence encodes CASSSGRDEKLFF.

V is TRBV20-1 and J is TRBJ2-3, with TRBD2 identical over 9 bases. Germline assignment: CDR1 DFQATT and CDR2 SNEGSKA (reference sequence). With V trimmed by 3 bases and J by 0 bases, 7 bases remained unmatched. The CDR3 consists of 16 residues. DNA for the CDR3: TGCAGTGCTAGGTTACTAGCGGGTGGGAGCACAGATACGCAGTATTTT. Translation gives CSARLLAGGSTDTQYF.

This clonotype came up once. CDR3 region: CATRPSGSYEQYF. The DNA for the CDR3 is TGCGCCACCCGTCCTAGCGGTTCCTACGAGCAGTACTTC. V gene TRBV5-1 combines with J gene TRBJ2-7; 7 bases are shared with TRBD2. Looked up from germline, CDR1 is SGHRS and CDR2 is YFSETQ. Losses at the gene ends were 9 bases for V and 1 base for J; bases not matched to a gene: 7. CDR3 length: 13 residues. The full variable domain, completed using reference TRBV5-1 and TRBJ2-7, is KAGVTQTPRYLIKTRGQQVTLSCSPISGHRSVSWYQQTPGQGLQFLFEYFSETQRNKGNFPGRFSGRQFSNSRSEMNVSTLELGDSALYLCATRPSGSYEQYFGPGTRLTVT.

The sample holds many counts of this clonotype. The chain has TRBV6-2 or TRBV6-3 and TRBJ1-1, with 10 bases identical to TRBD1. Per the germline V gene, CDR1 is MNHEY and CDR2 is SVGEGT. With V trimmed by 6 bases and J by 1 base, 11 bases remained unmatched. The CDR3 spans 17 residues. The CDR3 sequence is CASSRTTGGVKNTEAFF. The CDR3 DNA follows: TGTGCCAGCAGCCGTACGACAGGGGGCGTCAAGAACACTGAAGCTTTCTTT.

To note about this clonotype: At one boundary the junction diverges from the germline segment, which might be a read error. The V gene is TRBV5-1, the J gene TRBJ2-5; D possibly uses TRBD1 or TRBD2 (5 bases each). CDR3 length: 15 amino acids. Germline assignment: CDR1 SGHRS and CDR2 YFSETQ. CDR3 nucleotides: TGCGCCAGCAGCTTTACCACAGGACTCCAAGAGGCCCAGTACTTC. Translated: CASSFTTGLQEAQYF.

This clonotype was picked up many times. This rearrangement joins TRBV9 to TRBJ1-2; D is unresolved. The CDR3 length is 13 residues. Trimming removed 0 bases at V and 2 bases at J, with 5 bases between. CDR1 SGDLS and CDR2 YYNGEE come from the germline V gene. The CDR3: CASSVGRNYGYTF. Written as DNA, the CDR3 is TGTGCCAGCAGCGTAGGTCGCAACTATGGCTACACCTTC.

This clonotype was counted a few times. The CDR3 loop reads CASSFTGTASNQPQHF. The CDR3 DNA sequence: TGTGCCAGCAGCTTTACCGGGACAGCTAGCAATCAGCCCCAGCATTTT. The chain links TRBV5-4 to TRBJ1-5; 7 bases line up with TRBD1. The CDR3 consists of 16 residues. The germline gives CDR1 SGHNT, CDR2 YYREEE (reference sequence). V shed 2 bases and J 0 bases; nucleotides not matched to a gene: 5.

This clonotype showed up many times. J is TRBJ2-3 and V is TRBV30; 7 bases align to TRBD2. Trimming took 5 bases from V and 2 from J; bases not matched to a gene: 4. Germline V gives CDR1 GTSNPN, CDR2 SVGIG (reference sequence). The CDR3 length is 13 residues. CDR3 sequence reads: CAWSGTTTDTQYF. CDR3 sequence (DNA): TGTGCCTGGTCCGGGACTACCACAGATACGCAGTATTTT.

The table lists this clonotype with many counts. The chain carries TRBV7-6 and TRBJ2-7; D gene ambiguous. Looked up from germline, CDR1 is SGHVS and CDR2 is FNYEAQ. Trimming left V 3 bases short and J 3 bases short, with 18 bases between. The CDR3 extends over 16 amino acids. CDR3 loop: CASSLGSEPKYYEQYF. CDR3 coding DNA: TGTGCCAGCAGCTTGGGATCGGAGCCAAAATACTACGAGCAGTACTTC.

This clonotype was recorded a few times. The chain joins TRBV5-1 to TRBJ2-1; tentatively, D is TRBD2 (6 bases). Germline CDR1 is SGHRS and CDR2 is YFSETQ. The V gene lost 5 bases and the J gene lost 3 bases, with 18 bases spanning the gap. This CDR3 contains 16 residues. The DNA for the CDR3 is TGCGCCAGCAGGGGAGGTCCTACGGTAGACTACAATGAGCAGTTCTTC. Translation gives CASRGGPTVDYNEQFF.

Comments on this clonotype: A clone one base away is much larger, so this may be a read error. This chain connects TRBV2 to TRBJ2-5; 10 bases line up with TRBD2. Looked up from germline, CDR1 is SNHLY and CDR2 is FYNNEI. CDR3 size: 18 residues. The junction had 16 bases not matched to a gene; V was cut back by 8 bases and J by 1 base. Here the CDR3 DNA reads TGTGCCAGCGCCGGACTAGCGGCCGGGGGGTACCGCCAAGAGACCCAGTACTTC. The encoded protein is CASAGLAAGGYRQETQYF.

J is TRBJ1-3 and V is TRBV4-3; D is undetermined. V lost 1 base, J lost 0 bases, and 7 bases lay in between. Looked up from germline, CDR1 is LGHNA and CDR2 is YSLEER. The CDR3 loop spans 15 amino acids. The chain's CDR3 is CASSQVQISGNTIYF. The CDR3 region has the DNA TGCGCCAGCAGCCAAGTACAGATCTCTGGAAACACCATATATTTT.

This clonotype was recorded many times. The chain recombines TRBV4-3 with TRBJ2-1; 9 bases fit TRBD2. Germline CDR1 and CDR2: LGHNA and YSLEER. The CDR3 is 15 amino acids. Unmatched junction bases numbered 7, after V lost 6 bases and J lost 4 bases. The chain's CDR3 is CASSRSSGVYNEQFF. DNA of the CDR3: TGCGCCAGCAGTCGATCTAGCGGGGTATACAATGAGCAGTTCTTC.

This clonotype was observed at least ten times. The chain combines TRBV20-1 with TRBJ1-3; D is ambiguous. V was shortened by 5 bases and J by 0 bases, with 8 bases between the two germline ends. Germline lookup yields CDR1 DFQATT and CDR2 SNEGSKA (reference sequence). This CDR3 region has 13 residues. The CDR3 bases are TGCAGTGCTCGGACGGTCTCTGGAAACACCATATATTTT. The encoded protein is CSARTVSGNTIYF.

The rearrangement links TRBV5-5 to TRBJ1-2; perhaps TRBD1 as D (5 bases). CDR3 length: 15 residues. V lost 4 bases, J lost 1 base, and 14 bases lay in between. The V gene's germline CDR1 is SGHKS and CDR2 YYEKEE (reference sequence). The CDR3 protein is CASSPNGGNNYGYTF. CDR3 coding DNA: TGTGCCAGCAGCCCCAATGGGGGAAATAACTATGGCTACACCTTC.

This rearrangement joins TRBV9 to TRBJ1-4; possible D gene TRBD1, 5 bases. CDR3 length equals 15 residues. Germline V lookup: CDR1 SGDLS, CDR2 YYNGEE. Trimming removed 0 bases from V and 3 bases from J, with 9 bases in between. CDR3 DNA sequence: TGTGCCAGCAGCGTAGAGCCGGGACCTAATGAAAAACTGTTTTTT. Protein product: CASSVEPGPNEKLFF.

This clonotype was detected many times. V and J are TRBV20-1 and TRBJ2-1, with TRBD2 matching over 11 bases. CDR1 is DFQATT, CDR2 SNEGSKA, per germline (reference sequence). V trimming: 0 bases; J trimming: 0 bases; junction bases outside the gene matches: 4. The CDR3 loop spans 17 amino acids. The CDR3 DNA reads as TGCAGTGCTAGAGATCCCACTAGCGGGAGCTCCTACAATGAGCAGTTCTTC. This translates into CSARDPTSGSSYNEQFF.